The source of this T cell receptor (beta chain) is a study of cytomegalovirus exposure and HLA in healthy donors. The repertoire was sequenced with immunoSEQ multiplex PCR; TCRdb's copy has only in-frame clones and lacks some. The data contain roughly 230,000 clones, around 90% of them singletons. Unmatched junction bases numbered 7, after V lost 8 bases and J lost 4 bases. The CDR3 totals 14 residues. Germline assignment: CDR1 SGHDN and CDR2 FVKESK. The chain joins TRBV14 to TRBJ2-1; TRBD2 agrees at 8 bases. This sequence originates from a woman under 40 in good health and CMV-seronegative. Sequencing was performed on PBMCs. The CDR3 loop reads CASAGTRTYNEQFF. The CDR3 region has the DNA TGTGCCAGCGCGGGGACTAGGACATACAATGAGCAGTTCTTC.